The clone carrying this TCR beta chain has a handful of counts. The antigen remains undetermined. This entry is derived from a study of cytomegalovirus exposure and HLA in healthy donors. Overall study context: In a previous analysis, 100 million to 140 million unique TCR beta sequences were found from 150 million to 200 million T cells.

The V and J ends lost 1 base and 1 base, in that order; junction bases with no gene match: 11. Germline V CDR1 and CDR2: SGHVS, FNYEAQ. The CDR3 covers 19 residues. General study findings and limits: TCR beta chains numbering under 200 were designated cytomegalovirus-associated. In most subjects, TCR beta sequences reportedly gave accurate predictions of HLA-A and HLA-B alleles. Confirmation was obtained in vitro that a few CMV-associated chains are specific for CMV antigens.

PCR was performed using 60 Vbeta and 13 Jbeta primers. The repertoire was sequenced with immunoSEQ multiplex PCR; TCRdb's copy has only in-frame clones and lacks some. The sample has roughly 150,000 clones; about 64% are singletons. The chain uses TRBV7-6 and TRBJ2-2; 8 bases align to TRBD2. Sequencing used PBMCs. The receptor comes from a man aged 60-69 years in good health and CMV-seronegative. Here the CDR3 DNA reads TGTGCCAGCAGCTTAGAGACTAGCGAGAGTTGGAGGAACACCGGGGAGCTGTTTTTT. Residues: CASSLETSESWRNTGELFF.